This T cell receptor (beta chain) is drawn from a study of T cells expressing NK-cell markers. Study information: Most of the eight sequenced donors tested HCMV-seropositive; one tested seronegative. Study outcomes and limitations: Topping the CD3+CD56-NKG2C+ fraction as well were these clonotypes, in four donors.

Comment on this clonotype: Antigen: not known.

Germline CDR1 reads SGDLS; CDR2 reads YYNGEE. CDR3 length: 15 amino acids. cDNA encoding TCR beta was synthesized via 5'RACE template switching incorporating UMIs. TCRdb re-analyzed the 5' RACE reads; it lists each CDR3 protein once, without DNA. Found here are about 460,000 distinct CDR3 sequences; the top ten clones hold around 1.4%. The origin of this receptor is a woman in her 50s in good health. The sample taken for sequencing was blood T cells: a sorted CD56 or NKG2C T cell subset, CD4+ or CD8+ T cells, or bulk PBMC T cells (not recorded which). The chain recombines TRBV9 with TRBJ1-5. The CDR3 reads CASSVAVGPNQPQHF.